The source of this T cell receptor (beta chain) is a study of blood T cells in healthy people across ages (dated by TCRdb to 2013 to 2016). A note on the overall study: Template switching captured roughly one uniquely barcoded TCR beta cDNA molecule per two T cells in model experiments. To avoid experimental bias, donors of different ages were spread randomly across the sequencing lanes. The donors were split into four age groups: young (average 16 years), middle-aged (roughly 40), aged (more than 60) and long-lived (approximately 80). Using the same blood draw, the study looked at two additional independent replicas of 1 million unique cDNA reads for two donors, one aged 18 to 30 and the other aged 80 or older. Age-related changes in TCR beta repertoire diversity were measured in the study by deep sequencing normalized with unique cDNA molecular identifiers.

The CDR3 contains 14 residues, cysteine and phenylalanine counted. Of all the DNA, just the CDR3 is kept, 42 bases in frame from base 1. The trim is 7 bases for V and 3 bases for J, with a gap of 15 bases between the germline ends. Taken from the germline V gene, the CDR1 and CDR2 loops are SNHLY and FYNNEI. The library was generated by 5' RACE. The data were produced on an Illumina HiSeq 2500. The second PCR ran for about 7 to 11 cycles and used a J-beta primer mix along with a sample-barcoded 5' primer. A unique molecular identifier was introduced onto each TCR beta cDNA molecule by a template-switch 5' adaptor carrying 12 random nucleotides. Each sample yielded at least 3 million CDR3-containing paired-end reads. All of the RNA was converted into first-strand cDNA using the Mint cDNA synthesis kit, with a TRBC-specific oligonucleotide serving as the primer. After uracil-DNA glycosylase treatment, a first 18-cycle PCR used universal primers M1SS and BC2_uni_R on all cDNA. Per the original workflow: For normalization, 1 million high-quality reads were randomly selected from each sample, with every read carrying a distinct molecular identifier. Reads sharing molecular identifiers were discarded rather than binned into consensus sequences. MiTCR, set to a Q25 quality threshold and the strictest error-elimination algorithm, was used for CDR3 identification, clonotype clustering and error correction. A nonparametric unseen species model using Euler transformation provided a lower-bound estimate of total TCR beta diversity. Using fastp at Q25 and MiXCR, TCRdb reprocessed the public reads and kept productive beta chains. Each entry is one CDR3 protein sequence, shown with its most common DNA and genes. The V and J calls follow TCRdb's processing rather than the paper's. This sample gives roughly 1,500,000 distinct CDR3 sequences in total; around 35% of them show up just once. Of the sample, roughly 12% is held by the ten largest clones.

Donors were under 40 systemically healthy Caucasian individuals from Russia aged 6 to 90 years. Each donor gave approximately 9.3 milliliters of peripheral blood, collected into EDTA-treated Vacutainer tubes. Ficoll-Paque density-gradient centrifugation was used to isolate PBMCs, with at least 7 million obtained per sample. Total RNA was extracted from PBMCs with Trizol reagent, with at least 5.5 micrograms obtained per sample. Naive CD45RAhigh/CD27high T cell percentages were measured by flow cytometry on a PBMC aliquot from every donor. The investigation overall reported the following: Estimates of total diversity based on one million sequenced T cells were regarded as lower bounds and as underestimates. The long-lived group showed more naive CD4+ T cells, fewer expanded clones and increased TCR diversity than the aged group, suggesting age selection. There was a strong correlation between observed TCR beta diversity and the percentage of naive T cells measured by flow cytometry. Because profiling used bulk unsorted PBMCs, naive and antigen-experienced compartments could not be compared conclusively. Donor CMV infection status was unknown, potentially confounding age-related changes in expanded clonotypes. As age increased, observed TCR beta diversity per million T cells dropped in a roughly linear way, and a significant reduction was already evident by age 40.

With regard to this clonotype: Its antigen has not been determined. Base quality data are lacking; no much larger clone is found one base away.

The sequence derives from a woman under 40 in good health. The sample taken for sequencing was blood. The V and J segments used are TRBV2 and TRBJ1-2; possibly the D gene is TRBD1, per 6 matching bases. The CDR3 protein: CASKLIQGDYGYTF. The DNA sequence follows: TGTGCCAGCAAGCTGATACAGGGAGACTATGGCTACACCTTC.